This is a list of T cell receptor beta chains from one sample in a study of PD-1 blockade in classical Hodgkin lymphoma. The assay was immunoSEQ multiplex PCR, and TCRdb's table has in-frame clones only and misses some. The sample contains around 41,000 clones, roughly 70% of which appear only once. This sample comprised peripheral blood mononuclear cells (PBMCs), obtained before the second cycle of nivolumab. The receptors stem from a human donor with classical Hodgkin lymphoma. Both conserved end residues are part of each CDR3. The D gene is left open where the match is weak. Not every row has a clone size; where given, it reads once, few, many or a size class.

D	size	V	J	CDR3	DNA
TRBD2	NA	TRBV4-3	TRBJ2-1	CASSQDSAAGGDNEQFF	TGCGCCAGCAGCCAAGACAGCGCAGCGGGAGGGGACAATGAGCAGTTCTTC
NA	few	TRBV25-1	TRBJ2-1	CASSEGGEQFF	TGTGCCAGCAGTGAAGGGGGTGAGCAGTTCTTC
NA	NA	TRBV11-1	TRBJ2-5	CASARGALYQETQYF	TGTGCCAGCGCCCGAGGAGCCTTGTACCAAGAGACCCAGTACTTC
TRBD1	NA	TRBV19	TRBJ2-7	CASSWTGGNEQYF	TGTGCCAGTAGCTGGACAGGGGGCAACGAGCAGTACTTC
NA	few	TRBV7-8	TRBJ2-7	CASSPGVATYEQYF	TGTGCCAGCAGTCCAGGGGTTGCCACCTACGAGCAGTACTTC
NA	few	TRBV4-3	TRBJ2-7	CASSLTGTGAYEQYF	TGCGCCAGCAGCCTTACCGGGACGGGAGCCTACGAGCAGTACTTC
NA	NA	TRBV4-3	TRBJ1-1	CASTPAMFGGTEAFF	TGCGCCAGCACTCCCGCTATGTTCGGCGGCACTGAAGCTTTCTTT
NA	few	TRBV5-1	TRBJ1-3	CASSLEGSGNTIYF	TGCGCCAGCAGCTTGGAGGGTAGTGGAAACACCATATATTTT
NA	medium-sized	TRBV10-3	TRBJ1-2	CAISDRPGASYGYTF	TGTGCCATCAGTGACCGTCCAGGGGCCTCCTATGGCTACACCTTC
NA	NA	TRBV7-2	TRBJ1-1	CASSPSLLNTEAFF	TGCGCCAGCAGCCCTTCACTTCTGAACACTGAAGCTTTCTTT
NA	once	TRBV5-1	TRBJ1-1	CASSPGIRAFF	TGCGCCAGCAGTCCAGGTATCCGAGCTTTCTTT
NA	NA	TRBV11-2	TRBJ1-3	CASSQGPLTGNTIYF	TGTGCCAGCAGCCAGGGACCGTTAACTGGAAACACCATATATTTT
TRBD2	NA	TRBV4-3	TRBJ2-3	CASSPGAATTSEDTDTQYF	TGCGCCAGCAGCCCCGGGGCAGCCACGACTAGCGAAGACACAGATACGCAGTATTTT
NA	NA	TRBV9	TRBJ1-1	CASSVGRATEAFF	TGTGCCAGCAGCGTGGGGAGGGCCACTGAAGCTTTCTTT
NA	NA	TRBV5-4	TRBJ2-1	CASSLGDGLYNEQFF	TGTGCCAGCAGCTTGGGGGACGGTCTCTACAATGAGCAGTTCTTC
NA	NA	TRBV28	TRBJ1-5	CASRHPRGLEPQHF	TGTGCCAGCAGACATCCCAGGGGTCTAGAGCCCCAGCATTTT
NA	NA	TRBV11-2	TRBJ2-5	CASSPVFEGKQETQYF	TGTGCCAGCAGCCCCGTTTTCGAAGGGAAACAAGAGACCCAGTACTTC
NA	few	TRBV4-3	TRBJ1-1	CASSQVRGTEAFF	TGCGCCAGCAGCCAAGTGCGGGGGACTGAAGCTTTCTTT
NA	NA	TRBV23-1	TRBJ1-1	CASSQTRKGLNTEAFF	TGCGCCAGCAGTCAAACGCGAAAGGGGTTGAACACTGAAGCTTTCTTT
TRBD1	NA	TRBV9	TRBJ2-7	CASSVDGTGVYEQYF	TGTGCCAGCAGCGTAGATGGGACAGGGGTCTACGAGCAGTACTTC
NA	NA	TRBV4-1	TRBJ1-1	CASSHPVSGVRRLGNTEAFF	TGCGCCAGCAGCCATCCCGTTTCAGGGGTCAGGCGGCTTGGTAACACTGAAGCTTTCTTT
TRBD2	NA	TRBV6-1	TRBJ2-7	CASSEASGSSYEQYF	TGTGCCAGCAGTGAAGCTAGCGGGAGCTCCTACGAGCAGTACTTC
TRBD2	once	TRBV9	TRBJ2-1	CASSVVLSGPYNEQFF	TGTGCCAGCAGCGTAGTTCTTAGCGGGCCTTACAATGAGCAGTTCTTC
NA	NA	TRBV6-5	TRBJ1-3	CASSYSVGAAGNTIYF	TGTGCCAGCAGTTACTCAGTAGGGGCGGCTGGAAACACCATATATTTT
NA	few	TRBV29-1	TRBJ2-5	CSVSSRETQYF	TGCAGCGTTTCAAGTCGAGAGACCCAGTACTTC
NA	NA	TRBV6-5	TRBJ2-1	CASSYSDLSSYNEQFF	TGTGCCAGCAGTTACTCCGACTTAAGCTCCTACAATGAGCAGTTCTTC
NA	once	TRBV6-6	TRBJ2-7	CASSYGSRGDEQYF	TGTGCCAGCAGTTACGGATCTAGGGGGGACGAGCAGTACTTC
NA	NA	TRBV6-5	TRBJ2-7	CASRSGLEQYF	TGTGCCAGCAGATCTGGGCTGGAGCAGTACTTC
NA	NA	TRBV27	TRBJ2-7	CASSLLGTYFSYEQYF	TGTGCCAGCAGCTTACTGGGGACATACTTTTCCTACGAGCAGTACTTC
NA	many	TRBV29-1	TRBJ2-3	CSVETTSTDTQYF	TGCAGCGTTGAAACCACTAGCACAGATACGCAGTATTTT
NA	NA	TRBV1	TRBJ2-7	CTSSQYAGGPSGEQYF	TGCACCAGCAGCCAATATGCGGGAGGGCCCTCGGGCGAGCAGTACTTC
NA	NA	TRBV7-2	TRBJ2-3	CASSSGTANTDTQYF	TGTGCCAGCAGCTCCGGGACTGCAAACACAGATACGCAGTATTTT
NA	NA	TRBV6-1	TRBJ1-1	CAVTVGVTEAFF	TGTGCTGTGACAGTCGGAGTCACTGAAGCTTTCTTT
NA	NA	TRBV19	TRBJ2-5	CASSIVEGETQYF	TGTGCCAGTAGTATAGTTGAAGGGGAGACCCAGTACTTC
TRBD1	NA	TRBV12-5	TRBJ2-1	CASGLRSAGTGNEQFF	TGTGCTAGTGGTTTGAGGTCGGCGGGGACAGGCAATGAGCAGTTCTTC
NA	NA	TRBV9	TRBJ2-7	CASSVTGSYEQYF	TGTGCCAGCAGCGTTACAGGCTCCTACGAGCAGTACTTC
NA	NA	TRBV11-2	TRBJ2-3	CASSLGARGTDTQYF	TGTGCCAGCAGCTTAGGTGCGAGGGGCACAGATACGCAGTATTTT
NA	NA	TRBV12-5	TRBJ2-4	CASAIGAALDIQYF	TGTGCTAGTGCCATCGGGGCTGCTTTGGACATTCAGTACTTC
NA	NA	TRBV28	TRBJ2-7	CASSFFGFKYEQYF	TGTGCCAGCAGTTTTTTCGGGTTTAAATACGAGCAGTACTTC
NA	NA	TRBV28	TRBJ1-2	CASSLFRGSYGYTF	TGTGCCAGCAGTTTATTCAGGGGAAGCTATGGCTACACCTTC
TRBD2	NA	TRBV7-3	TRBJ2-3	CASSPTPAGGTDTQYF	TGTGCCAGCAGCCCCACCCCCGCGGGGGGCACAGATACGCAGTATTTT
NA	NA	TRBV5-8	TRBJ2-7	CASSLGPPPYEQYF	TGTGCCAGCAGCTTGGGTCCTCCCCCGTACGAGCAGTACTTC
NA	once	TRBV5-1	TRBJ2-5	CASNTDRLRETQYF	TGCGCCAGCAACACAGACAGGTTGAGGGAGACCCAGTACTTC
NA	NA	TRBV28	TRBJ2-2	CASSWGSGTGELFF	TGTGCCAGCAGTTGGGGAAGCGGCACCGGGGAGCTGTTTTTT
NA	NA	TRBV7-9	TRBJ1-1	CASSQGRYGNTEAFF	TGTGCCAGCAGCCAGGGACGTTATGGGAACACTGAAGCTTTCTTT
NA	NA	TRBV5-1	TRBJ2-3	CASSLGSDTQYF	TGCGCCAGCAGCTTGGGGTCAGATACGCAGTATTTT
NA	medium-sized	TRBV6-5	TRBJ1-2	CASSYSEQDGYTF	TGTGCCAGCAGTTACTCTGAGCAGGATGGCTACACCTTC
NA	NA	TRBV7-2	TRBJ1-2	CASSPHLGDYGYTF	TGTGCCAGCAGCCCACATCTGGGGGACTATGGCTACACCTTC
NA	NA	TRBV9	TRBJ2-7	CASSATTGVHEQYF	TGTGCCAGCAGCGCCACAACGGGGGTCCACGAGCAGTACTTC
NA	NA	TRBV7-9	TRBJ2-5	CASSRGGAEETQYF	TGTGCCAGCAGCCGAGGGGGGGCAGAGGAGACCCAGTACTTC
NA	NA	TRBV29-1	TRBJ1-2	CSGETLDTGPPFYGYTF	TGCAGCGGTGAGACCCTCGATACGGGACCCCCGTTCTATGGCTACACCTTC
NA	few	TRBV9	TRBJ2-5	CASSGETQYF	TGTGCCAGCAGCGGAGAGACCCAGTACTTC
TRBD1	NA	TRBV4-2	TRBJ1-4	CASSPGQGASILFF	TGTGCCAGCAGCCCCGGACAGGGGGCTTCGATACTGTTTTTT
NA	few	TRBV7-9	TRBJ2-3	CASTGNRVRADTQYF	TGTGCCAGCACCGGCAACAGGGTACGAGCAGATACGCAGTATTTT